The clone carrying this TCR beta chain was detected only once. V dropped 7 bases and J dropped 6; count of bases not matched to a gene: 5. The CDR3 totals 13 residues. CDR1 and CDR2 (germline): SGDLS, YYNGEE. Clones were sequenced by immunoSEQ multiplex PCR, and TCRdb holds only the in-frame ones, with some missing. Among about 85,000 clones listed, approximately 89% were seen once. The entry originates in a study of T cell changes during pregnancy in multiple sclerosis. The TCR originated in a female donor with multiple sclerosis, enrolled in a pregnancy study. The chain links TRBV9 to TRBJ2-1; 9 bases are a match to TRBD2. This specimen was peripheral blood, taken in the first trimester of pregnancy. The CDR3 region is CASGGGRANEQFF. The CDR3 DNA reads TGTGCCAGCGGGGGCGGGAGGGCCAATGAGCAGTTCTTC.